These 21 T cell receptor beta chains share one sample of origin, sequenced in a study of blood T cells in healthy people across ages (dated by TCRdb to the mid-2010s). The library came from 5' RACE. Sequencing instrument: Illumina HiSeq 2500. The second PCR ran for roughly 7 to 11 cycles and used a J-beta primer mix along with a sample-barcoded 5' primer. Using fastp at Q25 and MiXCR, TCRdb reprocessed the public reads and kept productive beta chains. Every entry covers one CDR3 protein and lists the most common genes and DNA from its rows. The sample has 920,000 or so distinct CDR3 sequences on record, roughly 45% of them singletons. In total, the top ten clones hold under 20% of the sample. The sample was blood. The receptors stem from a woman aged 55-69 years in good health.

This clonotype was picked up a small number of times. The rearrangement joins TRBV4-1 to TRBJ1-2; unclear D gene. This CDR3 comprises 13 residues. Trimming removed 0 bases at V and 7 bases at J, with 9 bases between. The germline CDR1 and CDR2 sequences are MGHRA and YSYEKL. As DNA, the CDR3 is TGCGCCAGCAGCCAAGAAGGCAGAGGTGGCTACACCTTC. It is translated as CASSQEGRGGYTF.

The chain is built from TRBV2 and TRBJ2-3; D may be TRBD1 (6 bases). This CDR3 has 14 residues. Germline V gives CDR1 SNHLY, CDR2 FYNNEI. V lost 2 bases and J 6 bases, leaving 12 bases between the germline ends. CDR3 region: CASSEWQGRDTQYF. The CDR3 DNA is TGTGCCAGCAGTGAATGGCAGGGGCGCGATACGCAGTATTTT. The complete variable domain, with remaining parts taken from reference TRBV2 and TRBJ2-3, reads EPEVTQTPSHQVTQMGQEVILRCVPISNHLYFYWYRQILGQKVEFLVSFYNNEISEKSEIFDDQFSVERPDGSNFTLKIRSTKLEDSAMYFCASSEWQGRDTQYFGPGTRLTVL.

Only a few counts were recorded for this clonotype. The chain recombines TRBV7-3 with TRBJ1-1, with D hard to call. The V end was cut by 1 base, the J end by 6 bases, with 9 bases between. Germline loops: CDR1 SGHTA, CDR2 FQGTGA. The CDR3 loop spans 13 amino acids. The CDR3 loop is CASSLINGAEAFF. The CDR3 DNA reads TGTGCCAGCAGCTTAATTAACGGGGCTGAAGCTTTCTTT.

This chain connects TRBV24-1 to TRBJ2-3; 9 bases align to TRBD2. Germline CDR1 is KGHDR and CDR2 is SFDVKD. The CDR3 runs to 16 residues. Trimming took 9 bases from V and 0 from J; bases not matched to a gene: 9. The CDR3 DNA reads TGTGCCACCGGCCGCTCTAGCGGGACCAGCACAGATACGCAGTATTTT. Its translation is CATGRSSGTSTDTQYF.

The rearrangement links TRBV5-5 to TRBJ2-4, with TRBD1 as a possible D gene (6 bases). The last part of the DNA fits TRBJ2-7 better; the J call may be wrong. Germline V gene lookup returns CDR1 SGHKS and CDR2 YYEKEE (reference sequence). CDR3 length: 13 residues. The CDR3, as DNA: TGTGCCAGCAGCGAGGGACATTTTTACGAGCAGTACTTC. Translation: CASSEGHFYEQYF.

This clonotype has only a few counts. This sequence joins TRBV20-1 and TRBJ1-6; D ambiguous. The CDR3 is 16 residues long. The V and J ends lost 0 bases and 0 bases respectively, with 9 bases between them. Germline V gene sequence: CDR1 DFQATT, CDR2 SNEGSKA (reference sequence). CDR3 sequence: CSARDVGSSYNSPLHF. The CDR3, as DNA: TGCAGTGCTAGAGATGTAGGGAGCTCCTATAATTCACCCCTCCACTTT.

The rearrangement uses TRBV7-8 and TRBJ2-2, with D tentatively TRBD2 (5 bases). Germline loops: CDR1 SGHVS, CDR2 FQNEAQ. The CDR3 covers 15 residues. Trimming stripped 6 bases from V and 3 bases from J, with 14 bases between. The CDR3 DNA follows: TGTGCCAGCAGTATAGTCGGGATCTACACCGGGGAGCTGTTTTTT. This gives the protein CASSIVGIYTGELFF.

CDR3 bases: TGTGCCAGCAGTGAAAGGGGGTCCTATGGCTACACCTTC. Encoded protein: CASSERGSYGYTF. This chain connects TRBV6-1 to TRBJ1-2, with D possibly TRBD1 on 6 matching bases. CDR3 length equals 13 residues. Per the germline V gene, CDR1 is MNHNS and CDR2 is SASEGT. Trimming removed 2 bases at V and 4 bases at J, with 8 bases between.

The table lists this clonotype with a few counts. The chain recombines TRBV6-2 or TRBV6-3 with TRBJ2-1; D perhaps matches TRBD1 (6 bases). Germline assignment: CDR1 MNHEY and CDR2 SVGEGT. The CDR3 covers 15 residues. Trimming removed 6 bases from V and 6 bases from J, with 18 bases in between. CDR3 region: CASSPGAGESNEQFF. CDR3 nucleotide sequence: TGTGCCAGCAGCCCCGGGGCAGGGGAGAGCAATGAGCAGTTCTTC.

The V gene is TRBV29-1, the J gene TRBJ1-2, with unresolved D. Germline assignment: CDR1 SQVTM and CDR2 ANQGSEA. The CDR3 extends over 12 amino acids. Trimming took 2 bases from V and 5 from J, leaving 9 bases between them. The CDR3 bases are TGCAGCGTTGAACGTAGAGATTATGGCTACACCTTC. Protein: CSVERRDYGYTF. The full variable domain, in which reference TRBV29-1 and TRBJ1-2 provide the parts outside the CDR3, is SAVISQKPSRDICQRGTSLTIQCQVDSQVTMMFWYRQQPGQSLTLIATANQGSEATYESGFVIDKFPISRPNLTFSTLTVSNMSPEDSSIYLCSVERRDYGYTFGSGTRLTVV.

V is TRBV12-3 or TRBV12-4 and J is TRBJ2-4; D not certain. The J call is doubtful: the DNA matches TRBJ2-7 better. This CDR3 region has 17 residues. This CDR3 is CASSLAARTYSRYEQYF. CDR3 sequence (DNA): TGTGCCAGCAGTTTAGCTGCGCGAACCTATAGCAGATACGAGCAGTACTTC.

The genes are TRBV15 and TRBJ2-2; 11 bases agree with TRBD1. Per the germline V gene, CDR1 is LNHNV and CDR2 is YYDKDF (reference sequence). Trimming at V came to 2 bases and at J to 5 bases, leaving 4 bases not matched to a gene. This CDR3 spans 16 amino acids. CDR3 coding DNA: TGTGCCACCAGCAGATCCGGACAGGGGGCGACCGGGGAGCTGTTTTTT. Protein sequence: CATSRSGQGATGELFF.

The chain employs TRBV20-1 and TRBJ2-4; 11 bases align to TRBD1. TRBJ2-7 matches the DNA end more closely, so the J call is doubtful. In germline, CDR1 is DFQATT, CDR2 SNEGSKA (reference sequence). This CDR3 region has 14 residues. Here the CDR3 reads CSARGDRGMDEQYF. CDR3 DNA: TGCAGTGCTAGGGGGGACAGGGGGATGGACGAGCAGTACTTC.

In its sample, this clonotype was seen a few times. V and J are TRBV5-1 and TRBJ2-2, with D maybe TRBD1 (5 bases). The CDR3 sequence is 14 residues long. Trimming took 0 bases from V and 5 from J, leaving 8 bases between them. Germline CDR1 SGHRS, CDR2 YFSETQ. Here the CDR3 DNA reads TGCGCCAGCAGCTTGGTTAGGGGTACCGGGGAGCTGTTTTTT. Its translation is CASSLVRGTGELFF.

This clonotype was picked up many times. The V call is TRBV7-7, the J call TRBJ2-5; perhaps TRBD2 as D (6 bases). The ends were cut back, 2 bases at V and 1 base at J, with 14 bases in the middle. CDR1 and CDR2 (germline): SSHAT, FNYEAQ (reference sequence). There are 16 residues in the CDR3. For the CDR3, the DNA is TGTGCCAGCAGCTTACTGCCCGGGAGAGCCCAAGAGACCCAGTACTTC. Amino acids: CASSLLPGRAQETQYF.

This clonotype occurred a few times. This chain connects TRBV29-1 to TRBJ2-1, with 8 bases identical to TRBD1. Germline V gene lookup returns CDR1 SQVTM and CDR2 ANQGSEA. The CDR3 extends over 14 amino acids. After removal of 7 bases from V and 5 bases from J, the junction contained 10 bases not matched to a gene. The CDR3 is CSGRQGSLDNEQFF. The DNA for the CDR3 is TGCAGCGGTCGACAGGGGTCCCTCGACAATGAGCAGTTCTTC.

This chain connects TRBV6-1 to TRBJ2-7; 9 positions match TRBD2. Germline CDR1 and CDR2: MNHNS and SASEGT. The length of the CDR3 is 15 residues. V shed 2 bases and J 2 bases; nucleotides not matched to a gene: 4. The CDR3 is CASSEPGLAPYEQYF. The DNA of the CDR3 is TGTGCCAGCAGTGAACCGGGACTAGCCCCCTACGAGCAGTACTTC.

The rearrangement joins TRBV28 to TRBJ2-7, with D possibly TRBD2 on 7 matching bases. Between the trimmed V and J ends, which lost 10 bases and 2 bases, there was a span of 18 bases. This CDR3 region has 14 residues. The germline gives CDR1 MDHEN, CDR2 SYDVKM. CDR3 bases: TGTGCCACCCTAATCGGGGGGCCCGCCTACGAGCAGTACTTC. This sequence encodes CATLIGGPAYEQYF. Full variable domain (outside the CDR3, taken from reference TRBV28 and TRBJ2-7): DVKVTQSSRYLVKRTGEKVFLECVQDMDHENMFWYRQDPGLGLRLIYFSYDVKMKEKGDIPEGYSVSREKKERFSLILESASTNQTSMYLCATLIGGPAYEQYFGPGTRLTVT.

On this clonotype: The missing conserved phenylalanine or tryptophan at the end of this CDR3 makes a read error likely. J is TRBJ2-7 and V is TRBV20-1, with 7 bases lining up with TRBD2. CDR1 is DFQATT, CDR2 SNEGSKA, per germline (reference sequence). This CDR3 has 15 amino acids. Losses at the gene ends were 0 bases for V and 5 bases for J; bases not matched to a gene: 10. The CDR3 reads CSARDALAVSHEQYL. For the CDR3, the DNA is TGCAGTGCTAGAGATGCCCTAGCGGTGTCCCACGAGCAGTACTTA.

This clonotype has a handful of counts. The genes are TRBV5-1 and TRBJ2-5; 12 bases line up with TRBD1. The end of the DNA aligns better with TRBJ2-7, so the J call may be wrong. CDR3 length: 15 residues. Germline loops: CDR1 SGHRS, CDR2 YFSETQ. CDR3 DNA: TGCGCCAGCAGCCAACCGGGACAGGGGGCTCTCGAGCAGTACTTC. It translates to CASSQPGQGALEQYF.

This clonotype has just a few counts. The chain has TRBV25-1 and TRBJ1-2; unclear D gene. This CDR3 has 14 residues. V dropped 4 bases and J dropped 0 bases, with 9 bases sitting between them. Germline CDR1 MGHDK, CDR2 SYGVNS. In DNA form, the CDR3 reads TGTGCCAGCAGTGGTATCCCAGCTAACTATGGCTACACCTTC. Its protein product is CASSGIPANYGYTF.